The 19 T cell receptor beta chains below come from one sample, sequenced in a study of blood T cell repertoires in COVID-19 (dated by TCRdb to 2020 to 2022). Library prep was done by the immunoSEQ multiplex PCR assay. In TCRdb, the immuneACCESS table is reduced to in-frame sequences with V and J assigned. These tables do not hold every clone; where another copy was compared, an unresolved V gene accounts for under half, and the others remain unexplained. The sample data list 85,000 to 130,000 clones, and around 90% of these were observed just once. The ten largest clones capture around 5.8% of the sample. Sequencing input: peripheral blood. The receptors were sampled from a human donor in a cohort sampled during active COVID-19.

This clone was observed a single time. This chain joins TRBV19 and TRBJ1-2; no firm D call. The V and J ends lost 4 bases and 1 base respectively, with 4 bases between them. This CDR3 is 12 amino acids long. Germline CDR1 and CDR2: LNHDA and SQIVND (reference sequence). The CDR3 bases are TGTGCCAGTAGTACCTTTAACTATGGCTACACCTTC. The encoded protein is CASSTFNYGYTF.

V is TRBV6-6 and J is TRBJ2-7; possibly TRBD1 for D (6 bases). The CDR3 covers 16 residues. V lost 2 bases, J lost 2 bases, and 16 bases lay in between. Germline values: CDR1 MNHNY, CDR2 SVGAGI (reference sequence). In nucleotides, the CDR3 is TGTGCCAGCAGTTACAGGGACGTGGCAGGGGCCTACGAGCAGTACTTC. It translates to CASSYRDVAGAYEQYF.

This rearrangement joins TRBV6-5 to TRBJ2-7; D possibly corresponds to TRBD1 (5 bases). CDR1 and CDR2 from the germline V gene are MNHEY and SVGAGI. The CDR3 loop spans 12 amino acids. V was trimmed by 6 bases and J by 4 bases, leaving 10 bases between them. CDR3 nucleotide sequence: TGTGCCAGCAGCAGGACACCATACGAGCAGTACTTC. Its protein is CASSRTPYEQYF.

The V gene is TRBV7-2, the J gene TRBJ2-7; 7 bases are a match to TRBD2. V dropped 9 bases and J dropped 2; count of bases not matched to a gene: 7. This CDR3 is built from 13 residues. Per germline, CDR1 SGHTA and CDR2 FQGNSA. The chain's CDR3 is CASSGTNPYEQYF. For the CDR3, the DNA is TGTGCCAGTTCCGGGACTAACCCCTACGAGCAGTACTTC.

This clone showed up just a few times. The chain links TRBV6-2 or TRBV6-3 to TRBJ2-3; 8 bases agree with TRBD2. The CDR3 is made up of 15 amino acids. The germline V gene encodes CDR1 MNHEY and CDR2 SVGEGT. The V and J ends lost 0 bases and 4 bases, in that order; junction bases with no gene match: 3. In DNA form, the CDR3 reads TGTGCCAGCAGTTACTCGACGGGGGGGCCAGATACGCAGTATTTT. As protein: CASSYSTGGPDTQYF.

The chain employs TRBV6-2 or TRBV6-3 and TRBJ1-2; 7 bases align to TRBD1. CDR3 length equals 14 residues. The germline V gene encodes CDR1 MNHEY and CDR2 SVGEGT. Losses at the gene ends were 0 bases for V and 2 bases for J; bases not matched to a gene: 0. CDR3 residues: CASSYSTGNYGYTF. The CDR3 DNA reads TGTGCCAGCAGTTACTCGACAGGGAACTATGGCTACACCTTC.

The genes are TRBV9 and TRBJ1-6; 7 bases are a match to TRBD1. The CDR3 totals 15 residues. Germline lookup yields CDR1 SGDLS and CDR2 YYNGEE. Trimming took 3 bases from V and 10 from J; bases not matched to a gene: 10. DNA of the CDR3: TGTGCCAGCAGCGCAGAAAACAGGGGTAAATCACCCCTCCACTTT. Translation: CASSAENRGKSPLHF.

This rearrangement joins TRBV4-3 to TRBJ2-7; D uncertain. Germline assignment: CDR1 LGHNA and CDR2 YSLEER. The V end was cut by 1 base, the J end by 6 bases, with 13 bases between. The CDR3 covers 14 residues. This chain's CDR3 is CASSQGLLVTEQYF. CDR3 sequence (DNA): TGCGCCAGCAGCCAAGGACTTTTGGTGACCGAGCAGTACTTC.

This chain uses TRBV3-1 (or the pseudogene TRBV3-2) with TRBJ2-7, with TRBD1 as a possible D gene (6 bases). V dropped 0 bases and J dropped 5 bases, with 14 bases sitting between them. The CDR3 length is 15 residues. The germline gives CDR1 LGHDT, CDR2 YNNKEL (reference sequence). DNA of the CDR3: TGTGCCAGCAGCCAAGAGACGGACAGCGCCCACGAGCAGTACTTC. Encoded protein: CASSQETDSAHEQYF.

V usage is TRBV5-4 and J usage is TRBJ1-6, with TRBD1 identical over 11 bases. The germline CDR1 and CDR2 sequences are SGHNT and YYREEE (reference sequence). Losses at the gene ends were 3 bases for V and 6 bases for J; bases not matched to a gene: 8. This CDR3 has 17 amino acids. CDR3 DNA: TGTGCCAGCAGCTCGCGGACAGGGGGCGCCGGTAATTCACCCCTCCACTTT. It translates to CASSSRTGGAGNSPLHF. Using reference TRBV5-4 and TRBJ1-6 for the parts outside the CDR3, the full variable domain is ETGVTQSPTHLIKTRGQQVTLRCSSQSGHNTVSWYQQALGQGPQFIFQYYREEENGRGNFPPRFSGLQFPNYSSELNVNALELDDSALYLCASSSRTGGAGNSPLHFGNGTRLTVT.

The chain uses TRBV2 and TRBJ1-4; no definite D call. There are 16 residues in the CDR3. In germline, CDR1 is SNHLY, CDR2 FYNNEI. V was pared by 3 bases and J by 4 bases, with 15 bases between. The CDR3 coding sequence is TGTGCCAGCAGTGAGACGGTCACTATTGGTAATGAAAAACTGTTTTTT. Residues: CASSETVTIGNEKLFF.

V gene TRBV27 combines with J gene TRBJ2-7; 8 bases align to TRBD2. Losses at the gene ends were 3 bases for V and 2 bases for J; bases not matched to a gene: 9. The germline gives CDR1 MNHEY, CDR2 SMNVEV (reference sequence). The CDR3 contains 16 residues. Written as DNA, the CDR3 is TGTGCCAGCAGTTTTCTACGGGAGGGGGTCCCCTACGAGCAGTACTTC. Its translation: CASSFLREGVPYEQYF.

This chain links TRBV7-9 with TRBJ2-1; 15 bases are shared with TRBD2. V shed 3 bases, J shed 8 bases, and the junction held 5 bases outside the gene matches. Per the germline V gene, CDR1 is SEHNR and CDR2 is FQNEAQ (reference sequence). The CDR3 runs to 16 residues. The CDR3 is CASSFGGLAGGDEQFF. As DNA, the CDR3 is TGTGCCAGCAGCTTTGGCGGACTAGCGGGGGGGGATGAGCAGTTCTTC.

The V call is TRBV5-1, the J call TRBJ2-7; perhaps TRBD2 as D (6 bases). The CDR3 runs 13 residues. V shed 4 bases and J shed 3 bases, with 11 bases lying between them. Looked up from germline, CDR1 is SGHRS and CDR2 is YFSETQ. CDR3 in DNA: TGCGCCAGCAGCACCCCGGGGGTCTACGAGCAGTACTTC. Its protein is CASSTPGVYEQYF.

This clone was seen only a few times. The chain recombines TRBV7-9 with TRBJ1-2; a weak D match, TRBD1 (5 bases). V was clipped by 4 bases and J by 6 bases, with 18 bases between them. This CDR3 spans 15 amino acids. CDR1 SEHNR and CDR2 FQNEAQ come from the germline V gene (reference sequence). The CDR3: CASSSSLGRWDGYTF. The CDR3 DNA sequence: TGTGCCAGCAGCTCCTCACTGGGGCGCTGGGATGGCTACACCTTC.

V and J are TRBV19 and TRBJ1-1; 8 nucleotides line up with TRBD1. This CDR3 has 14 amino acids. The J segment lost 3 bases and the V segment lost 7 bases, leaving 7 bases of the junction unmatched. CDR1 is LNHDA and CDR2 is SQIVND in the germline V gene (reference sequence). The CDR3 sequence is CASTQGAIYTEAFF. The DNA of the CDR3 is TGTGCCAGTACCCAGGGGGCGATATACACTGAAGCTTTCTTT.

The rearrangement uses TRBV7-2 and TRBJ2-7; a possible D gene is TRBD2 (7 bases). The CDR3 has 15 amino acids. V shed 8 bases and J shed 8 bases, with 25 bases lying between them. The germline V gene has CDR1 SGHTA and CDR2 FQGNSA. Written as DNA, the CDR3 is TGTGCCAGCCCTAGGGGGGGGGCCCTCTCCTCCAAGCAGTACTTC. Amino acid sequence: CASPRGGALSSKQYF.

The chain carries TRBV24-1 and TRBJ2-7, with 7 nucleotides matching TRBD1. Germline V gene lookup returns CDR1 KGHDR and CDR2 SFDVKD. CDR3 length: 16 amino acids. V lost 0 bases and J lost 5; bases outside the gene matches: 9. CDR3 sequence: CATSDLEGAIVHEQYF. The DNA of the CDR3 is TGTGCCACCAGTGATTTGGAGGGGGCGATCGTCCACGAGCAGTACTTC.

This clone appeared a few times. The chain recombines TRBV19 with TRBJ2-1, with a tentative D call TRBD2 (6 bases). This CDR3 region has 14 residues. V was pared by 3 bases and J by 4 bases, with 10 bases between. CDR1 is LNHDA, CDR2 SQIVND, per germline (reference sequence). CDR3 in amino acids: CASSIGREYNEQFF. CDR3 nucleotides: TGTGCCAGTAGTATCGGTCGGGAGTACAATGAGCAGTTCTTC.